This entry describes one T cell receptor (beta chain). Its target is not known. The data were taken from a study of T cell responses to AZD1222 COVID-19 vaccine. Study-wide results and caveats: Possibly, clonal diversity was underestimated; donors were largely white British and included more females. Seropositive at baseline were only a handful of AZD1222 recipients.

Measured with immunoSEQ multiplex PCR; TCRdb has only the in-frame clones, and not every one. Among 120,000 to 150,000 clones listed, approximately 91% were seen once. Germline trimming cut 2 bases from V and 4 bases from J; bases unmatched to any gene: 2. Germline CDR1 and CDR2: SGHTA and FQGNSA. This CDR3 is built from 15 residues. The input for sequencing was peripheral blood, taken 28 days after the second AZD1222 dose. The genes are TRBV7-2 and TRBJ2-5; 12 positions match TRBD2. This TCR came from an adult who received the AZD1222 COVID-19 vaccine. This CDR3 is CASSLLAGGRETQYF. CDR3 bases: TGTGCCAGCAGCTTACTAGCGGGGGGGCGAGAGACCCAGTACTTC.